Below, 3 T cell receptor beta chains from the same sample are listed, as sequenced in a study of Ad26.COV2.S vaccination and SARS-CoV-2 variants. Regarding treatment: some 19 received Ad26.COV2.S at low or high dose, single or two shots; about five received placebo; per-sample allocation not given. Sample collection was performed on day 63 after the first vaccine or placebo injection. Sequencing used immunoSEQ multiplex PCR; TCRdb keeps in-frame clones, though not all of them. The table lists approximately 300,000 clones, around four fifths of them singletons. This specimen was peripheral blood, taken in a trial of Ad26.COV2.S vaccine versus placebo. All receptors come from a person aged 18 to 59 who received the Ad26.COV2.S COVID-19 vaccine or a placebo.

The chain recombines TRBV24-1 with TRBJ2-5; perhaps TRBD2 as D (5 bases). V was trimmed by 3 bases and J by 0 bases, leaving 13 bases between them. The CDR3 totals 16 residues. Germline V gene lookup returns CDR1 KGHDR and CDR2 SFDVKD. CDR3 protein: CATSDGGRPNQETQYF. The CDR3 DNA sequence: TGTGCCACCAGTGATGGAGGACGGCCTAACCAAGAGACCCAGTACTTC.

This clone was seen only a few times. The chain joins TRBV29-1 to TRBJ2-7; 7 nucleotides line up with TRBD1. The length of the CDR3 is 11 residues. With 7 bases clipped from V and 2 bases from J, the junction kept 2 bases outside the gene matches. The germline gives CDR1 SQVTM, CDR2 ANQGSEA. CDR3 protein: CSAQGPYEQYF. As DNA, the CDR3 is TGCAGCGCACAGGGGCCCTACGAGCAGTACTTC.

This sequence joins TRBV19 and TRBJ1-4; the match to TRBD1 covers 8 bases. The germline V gene has CDR1 LNHDA and CDR2 SQIVND (reference sequence). V gave up 4 bases and J gave up 4 bases; unmatched junction bases: 5. CDR3 length: 15 amino acids. CDR3 amino acids: CASSTGGGLNEKLFF. Written as DNA, the CDR3 is TGTGCCAGTAGTACAGGGGGCGGACTTAATGAAAAACTGTTTTTT.